The 23 T cell receptor beta chains below all came from one sample that was sequenced in a study of T cell responses to AZD1222 COVID-19 vaccine. The repertoire was sequenced with immunoSEQ multiplex PCR; TCRdb's copy has only in-frame clones and lacks some. The sample records some 180,000 clones, approximately 92% being singletons. The sample was peripheral blood, taken on day 0 of AZD1222 vaccination. The receptors shown here come from an adult in good health.

The CDR3 spells CASSMTEYGYTF. Here the CDR3 DNA reads TGTGCCAGCAGCATGACAGAGTATGGCTACACCTTC. This chain joins TRBV12-3 or TRBV12-4 and TRBJ1-2, with D possibly matching TRBD1 (5 bases). The CDR3 length is 12 residues. Trimming removed 6 bases at V and 5 bases at J, with 10 bases between.

This chain uses TRBV2 with TRBJ1-1; D call uncertain. Germline CDR1 is SNHLY and CDR2 is FYNNEI. The CDR3 consists of 12 residues. V was trimmed by 11 bases and J by 6 bases, leaving 16 bases between them. CDR3 in amino acids: CASLLGIPEAFF. The CDR3 DNA is TGTGCCTCCCTCTTGGGGATCCCTGAAGCTTTCTTT.

The chain couples TRBV4-1 to TRBJ2-5; 10 bases fit TRBD2. The germline CDR1 and CDR2 sequences are MGHRA and YSYEKL. The V segment lost 1 base and the J segment 2 bases; nucleotides outside the gene matches: 7. This CDR3 region has 17 residues. The CDR3 DNA reads as TGCGCCAGCAGCCAAGTATCTAGCGGGGGACCACAAGAGACCCAGTACTTC. This gives the protein CASSQVSSGGPQETQYF.

The chain is built from TRBV27 and TRBJ1-4, with D unresolved. Trimming left V 5 bases short and J 0 bases short, with 10 bases between. The germline gives CDR1 MNHEY, CDR2 SMNVEV (reference sequence). The CDR3 extends over 15 amino acids. The CDR3 sequence: CASSPVWATNEKLFF. In DNA form, the CDR3 reads TGTGCCAGCAGTCCGGTATGGGCAACTAATGAAAAACTGTTTTTT.

V gene TRBV28 combines with J gene TRBJ1-5; D is uncertain. V was pared by 5 bases and J by 0 bases, with 5 bases between. The V gene's germline CDR1 is MDHEN and CDR2 SYDVKM. The CDR3 has 13 residues. CDR3 protein: CASSLYSNQPQHF. For the CDR3, the DNA is TGTGCCAGCAGTCTCTATAGCAATCAGCCCCAGCATTTT.

V gene TRBV24-1 combines with J gene TRBJ1-5; D gene ambiguous. Per the germline V gene, CDR1 is KGHDR and CDR2 is SFDVKD. Between the trimmed V and J ends, which lost 3 bases and 3 bases, there was a span of 11 bases. CDR3 length: 15 residues. Here the CDR3 DNA reads TGTGCCACCAGTGATCCGGCGGGCCCCAATCAGCCCCAGCATTTT. As protein: CATSDPAGPNQPQHF.

The V gene is TRBV5-4, the J gene TRBJ1-2; the D is unclear. The germline CDR1 and CDR2 sequences are SGHNT and YYREEE (reference sequence). Trimming pared 0 bases from V and 7 bases from J, leaving 10 bases between. This CDR3 spans 13 amino acids. The CDR3 region has the DNA TGTGCCAGCAGCTTGGACCGCCACGGTGGCTACACCTTC. Encoded protein: CASSLDRHGGYTF. The entire variable domain, with the rest obtained from reference TRBV5-4 and TRBJ1-2, is as follows: ETGVTQSPTHLIKTRGQQVTLRCSSQSGHNTVSWYQQALGQGPQFIFQYYREEENGRGNFPPRFSGLQFPNYSSELNVNALELDDSALYLCASSLDRHGGYTFGSGTRLTVV.

The chain joins TRBV20-1 to TRBJ1-4; 7 bases are a match to TRBD1. Germline loops: CDR1 DFQATT, CDR2 SNEGSKA (reference sequence). This CDR3 is built from 15 residues. V was clipped by 3 bases and J by 2 bases; unmatched bases: 6. Here the CDR3 DNA reads TGCAGTGCTAGTAGGCAGGGGGACACTAATGAAAAACTGTTTTTT. This codes for CSASRQGDTNEKLFF.

The J gene is TRBJ1-4, the V gene TRBV28, with unresolved D. V lost 5 bases, J lost 12 bases, and 16 bases lay in between. Per the germline V gene, CDR1 is MDHEN and CDR2 is SYDVKM. The CDR3 contains 13 residues. CDR3 loop: CASSERQVWELFF. The CDR3 DNA follows: TGTGCCAGCAGTGAACGTCAGGTCTGGGAACTGTTTTTT.

This sequence joins TRBV27 and TRBJ2-7; D is possibly TRBD1 (5 bases). This CDR3 region has 15 residues. Germline values: CDR1 MNHEY, CDR2 SMNVEV (reference sequence). V lost 0 bases and J 3 bases, leaving 12 bases between the germline ends. CDR3 region: CASSLSGRTNYEQYF. CDR3 nucleotides: TGTGCCAGCAGTTTATCGGGGCGGACGAACTACGAGCAGTACTTC.

The rearrangement links TRBV14 to TRBJ1-1, with D unclear. Germline values: CDR1 SGHDN, CDR2 FVKESK. The CDR3 runs to 12 residues. V lost 4 bases, J lost 2 bases, and 5 bases lay in between. DNA of the CDR3: TGTGCCAGCAGCCCTCTCAACACTGAAGCTTTCTTT. This translates into CASSPLNTEAFF.

The chain has TRBV28 and TRBJ1-5; D is possibly TRBD1 (5 bases). Germline CDR1 MDHEN, CDR2 SYDVKM. Between the trimmed V and J ends, which lost 4 bases and 0 bases, there was a span of 7 bases. The CDR3 runs to 14 residues. The CDR3 DNA reads TGTGCCAGCAGTTACAGGATTAGCAATCAGCCCCAGCATTTT. Translated: CASSYRISNQPQHF.

The chain uses TRBV15 and TRBJ2-1; no firm D call. Germline V gene data show CDR1 as LNHNV and CDR2 as YYDKDF (reference sequence). This CDR3 is built from 11 residues. Deletions cut 5 bases from V and 4 bases from J, with 3 bases between. The CDR3 DNA reads TGTGCCACCAGCGGATACAATGAGCAGTTCTTC. Protein: CATSGYNEQFF.

This chain connects TRBV11-2 to TRBJ1-2, with no clear D. This CDR3 contains 13 residues. Germline V gene lookup returns CDR1 SGHAT and CDR2 FQNNGV. The V end was cut by 5 bases, the J end by 3 bases, with 10 bases between. The CDR3 protein is CASSVDGDYGYTF. In DNA form, the CDR3 reads TGTGCCAGCAGCGTGGACGGAGACTATGGCTACACCTTC.

The chain joins TRBV6-2 or TRBV6-3 to TRBJ1-1, with D perhaps matching TRBD1 (5 bases). The CDR3 covers 14 residues. CDR1 is MNHEY and CDR2 is SVGEGT in the germline V gene. V lost 3 bases to trimming and J lost 4 bases, with 12 bases between them. The CDR3: CASSYIGDRTEAFF. For the CDR3, the DNA is TGTGCCAGCAGTTATATAGGGGATCGCACTGAAGCTTTCTTT.

The chain couples TRBV6-5 to TRBJ1-5; D is unclear. CDR3 length equals 16 residues. The V gene's germline CDR1 is MNHEY and CDR2 SVGAGI. Trimming shortened V by 0 bases and J by 4 bases, and 13 bases separated the two germline ends. This CDR3 reads CASSYSMLAGNQPQHF. CDR3 DNA: TGTGCCAGCAGTTACTCTATGCTCGCGGGAAATCAGCCCCAGCATTTT.

CDR3 sequence (DNA): TGTGCCAGCAGTAGAAACAGGGGAAACAATGAGCAGTTCTTC. The encoded protein is CASSRNRGNNEQFF. The chain is built from TRBV27 and TRBJ2-1; the match to TRBD1 covers 7 bases. The germline CDR1 and CDR2 sequences are MNHEY and SMNVEV (reference sequence). The CDR3 has 14 residues. J was trimmed by 5 bases and V by 5 bases; bases with no gene match: 6.

The rearrangement uses TRBV7-9 and TRBJ2-3; D possibly uses TRBD1 or TRBD2 (5 bases each). CDR1 and CDR2 (germline): SEHNR, FQNEAQ (reference sequence). CDR3 length: 15 residues. V lost 10 bases, J lost 2 bases, and 19 bases lay in between. Here the CDR3 reads CATRERLSDTDTQYF. Written as DNA, the CDR3 is TGTGCCACCAGGGAGCGCCTTTCTGACACAGATACGCAGTATTTT.

V and J are TRBV7-2 and TRBJ2-7; no firm D call. The CDR3 covers 15 residues. Trimming cost V 2 bases and J 2 bases, with 13 bases left between them. Germline V gene sequence: CDR1 SGHTA, CDR2 FQGNSA. The DNA of the CDR3 is TGTGCCAGCAGCTTAATGGGCACGACCACCTACGAGCAGTACTTC. Encoded protein: CASSLMGTTTYEQYF.

The V gene is TRBV5-1, the J gene TRBJ2-1; the match to TRBD1 covers 8 bases. V shed 2 bases, J shed 0 bases, and the junction held 4 bases outside the gene matches. The CDR3 consists of 16 residues. Germline V CDR1 and CDR2: SGHRS, YFSETQ. CDR3 sequence (DNA): TGCGCCAGCAGCTTCACAGGGGGTAGCTCCTACAATGAGCAGTTCTTC. Its protein is CASSFTGGSSYNEQFF.

This chain joins TRBV2 and TRBJ2-7, with D hard to call. There are 12 residues in the CDR3. V was cut by 7 bases and J by 7 bases, with 14 bases left in between. CDR1 and CDR2 from the germline V gene are SNHLY and FYNNEI. In DNA form, the CDR3 reads TGTGCCAGCACCGAAAAGGGTGTAGAGCAGTACTTC. Protein: CASTEKGVEQYF.

DNA for the CDR3: TGCGCCAGCAGCAGGGGATGGAACACTGAAGCTTTCTTT. Translation gives CASSRGWNTEAFF. The chain carries TRBV5-1 and TRBJ1-1; maybe TRBD1 (5 bases). The CDR3 loop spans 13 amino acids. V gave up 4 bases and J gave up 1 base, with 8 bases separating them. The germline V gene encodes CDR1 SGHRS and CDR2 YFSETQ.

The chain joins TRBV19 to TRBJ1-5; 7 nucleotides agree with TRBD1. After removal of 7 bases from V and 6 bases from J, the junction contained 12 bases not matched to a gene. CDR3 size: 15 residues. CDR1 and CDR2 from the germline V gene are LNHDA and SQIVND (reference sequence). CDR3 nucleotides: TGTGCCAGTACCCGGGGACAGTTTATCGGTCAGCCCCAGCATTTT. Translated, it gives CASTRGQFIGQPQHF.